This T cell receptor (beta chain) originates from a study of cytomegalovirus exposure and HLA in healthy donors. Comment on this clone: What it binds is unknown.

Primers for the PCR totalled 60 Vbeta and 13 Jbeta. Measured with immunoSEQ multiplex PCR; TCRdb has only the in-frame clones, and not every one. The sample contains roughly 130,000 clones, 70% to 80% of which appear only once. Unrecorded immune exposure was likely among donors, who were nominally healthy when sampled. General observations from the study: Rare TCR sequences dominated, though some public TCRs recurred in many donors. One variant, a missense change in DCLRE1C, was linked in a later analysis to TCR beta V- and J-gene trimming. Accurate prediction of HLA-A and HLA-B alleles (for most subjects) was reportedly achieved from TCR beta sequences.

Per germline, CDR1 SNHLY and CDR2 FYNNEI. This CDR3 is built from 15 residues. The germline V and J ends were trimmed by 1 base and 2 bases, with 9 bases remaining between them. Sequenced material: PBMCs. The V gene is TRBV2, the J gene TRBJ1-5, with D unresolved. This TCR was sampled from a woman in her forties or fifties in good health and CMV-seropositive. DNA for the CDR3: TGTGCCAGCAGTGAAGGGCCCGGAGGCAATCAGCCCCAGCATTTT. Its protein is CASSEGPGGNQPQHF.